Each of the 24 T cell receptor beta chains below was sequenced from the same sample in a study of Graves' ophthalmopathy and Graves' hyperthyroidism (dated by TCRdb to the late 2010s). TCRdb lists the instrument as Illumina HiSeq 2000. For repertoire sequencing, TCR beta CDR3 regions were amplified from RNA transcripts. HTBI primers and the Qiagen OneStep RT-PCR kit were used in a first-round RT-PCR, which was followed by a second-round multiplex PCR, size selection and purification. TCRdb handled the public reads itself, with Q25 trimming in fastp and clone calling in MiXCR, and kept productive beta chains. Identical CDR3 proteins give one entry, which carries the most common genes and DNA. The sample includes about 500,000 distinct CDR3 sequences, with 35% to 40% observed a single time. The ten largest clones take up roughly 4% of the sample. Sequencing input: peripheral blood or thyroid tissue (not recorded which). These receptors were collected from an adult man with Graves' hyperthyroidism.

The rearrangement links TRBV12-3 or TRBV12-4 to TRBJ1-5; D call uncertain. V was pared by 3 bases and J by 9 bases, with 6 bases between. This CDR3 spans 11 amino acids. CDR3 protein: CASSLERPQHF. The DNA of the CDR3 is TGTGCCAGCAGTTTGGAGCGGCCCCAGCATTTT.

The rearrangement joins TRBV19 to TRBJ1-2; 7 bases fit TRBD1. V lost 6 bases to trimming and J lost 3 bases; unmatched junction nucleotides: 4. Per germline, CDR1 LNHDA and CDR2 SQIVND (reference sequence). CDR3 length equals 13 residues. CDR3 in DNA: TGTGCCAGTAGATTACAGGGGTACTATGGCTACACCTTC. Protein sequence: CASRLQGYYGYTF. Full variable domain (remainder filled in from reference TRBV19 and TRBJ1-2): DGGITQSPKYLFRKEGQNVTLSCEQNLNHDAMYWYRQDPGQGLRLIYYSQIVNDFQKGDIAEGYSVSREKKESFPLTVTSAQKNPTAFYLCASRLQGYYGYTFGSGTRLTVV.

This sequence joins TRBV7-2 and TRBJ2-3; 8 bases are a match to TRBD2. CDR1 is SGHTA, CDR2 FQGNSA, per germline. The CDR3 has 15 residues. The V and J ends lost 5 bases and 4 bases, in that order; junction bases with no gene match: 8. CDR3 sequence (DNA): TGTGCCAGCAGCACGTCTAGCGGGCCGGCAGATACGCAGTATTTT. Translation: CASSTSSGPADTQYF. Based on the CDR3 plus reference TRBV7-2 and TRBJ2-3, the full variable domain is GAGVSQSPSNKVTEKGKDVELRCDPISGHTALYWYRQSLGQGLEFLIYFQGNSAPDKSGLPSDRFSAERTGGSVSTLTIQRTQQEDSAVYLCASSTSSGPADTQYFGPGTRLTVL.

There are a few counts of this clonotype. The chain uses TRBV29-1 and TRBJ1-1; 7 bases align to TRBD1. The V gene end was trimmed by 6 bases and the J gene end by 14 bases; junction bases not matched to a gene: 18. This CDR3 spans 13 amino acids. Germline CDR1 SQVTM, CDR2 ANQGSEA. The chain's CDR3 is CSVTRGGYNEQFF. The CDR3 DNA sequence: TGCAGCGTGACCAGAGGGGGCTACAATGAGCAGTTCTTT.

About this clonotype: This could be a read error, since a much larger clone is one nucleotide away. DNA for the CDR3: TGCAGCGCTGAGGCCAGGGGGCTTTATGGCTACACCTTC. Translation: CSAEARGLYGYTF. This rearrangement joins TRBV29-1 to TRBJ1-2; 8 nucleotides line up with TRBD1. The length of the CDR3 is 13 residues. CDR1 is SQVTM and CDR2 is ANQGSEA in the germline V gene. The V gene end was trimmed by 7 bases and the J gene end by 5 bases; junction bases not matched to a gene: 9.

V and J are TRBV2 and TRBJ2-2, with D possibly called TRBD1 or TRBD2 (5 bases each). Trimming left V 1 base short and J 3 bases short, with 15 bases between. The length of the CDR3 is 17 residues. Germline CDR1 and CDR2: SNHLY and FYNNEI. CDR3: CASSEVSGRPDTGELFF. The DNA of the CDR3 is TGTGCCAGCAGTGAAGTTTCGGGACGCCCCGACACCGGGGAGCTGTTTTTT.

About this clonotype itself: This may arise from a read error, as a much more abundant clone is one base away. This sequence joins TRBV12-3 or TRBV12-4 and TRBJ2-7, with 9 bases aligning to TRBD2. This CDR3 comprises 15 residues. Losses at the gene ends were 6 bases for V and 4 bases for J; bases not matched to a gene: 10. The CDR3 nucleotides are TGTGCCAGCAGCCGAGCGGGGGGACTGAATTACGAGCAGTACTTC. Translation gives CASSRAGGLNYEQYF.

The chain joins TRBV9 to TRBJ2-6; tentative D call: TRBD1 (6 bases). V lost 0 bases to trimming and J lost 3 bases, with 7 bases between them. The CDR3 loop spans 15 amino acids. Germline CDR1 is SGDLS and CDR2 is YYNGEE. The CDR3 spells CASSVEGVGANVLTF. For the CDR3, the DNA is TGTGCCAGCAGCGTAGAGGGGGTTGGGGCCAACGTCCTGACTTTC.

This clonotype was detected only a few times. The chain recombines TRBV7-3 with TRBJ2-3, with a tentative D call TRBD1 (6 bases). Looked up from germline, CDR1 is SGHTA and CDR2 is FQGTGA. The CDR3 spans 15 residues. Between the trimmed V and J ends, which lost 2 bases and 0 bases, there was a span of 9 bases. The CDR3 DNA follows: TGTGCCAGCAGCTTAGGACAGCTAAGCACAGATACGCAGTATTTT. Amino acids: CASSLGQLSTDTQYF.

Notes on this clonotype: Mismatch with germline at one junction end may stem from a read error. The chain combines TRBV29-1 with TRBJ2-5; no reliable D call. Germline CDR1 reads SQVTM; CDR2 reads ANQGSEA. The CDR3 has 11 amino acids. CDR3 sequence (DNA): TGCAGCGGACTGAAAGGCGAGACCCAGCACTTC. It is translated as CSGLKGETQHF.

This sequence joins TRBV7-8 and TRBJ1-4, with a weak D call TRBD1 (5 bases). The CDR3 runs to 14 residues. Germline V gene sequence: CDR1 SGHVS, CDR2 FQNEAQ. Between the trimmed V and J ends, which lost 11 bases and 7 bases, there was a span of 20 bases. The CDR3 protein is CAWTASGGSEKLFF. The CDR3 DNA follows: TGTGCCTGGACGGCTAGCGGGGGTTCTGAAAAACTGTTTTTT.

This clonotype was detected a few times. CDR3 region: CATSDPGLAGSNEQFF. The CDR3 DNA follows: TGTGCCACCAGTGACCCTGGACTAGCGGGTTCCAATGAGCAGTTCTTT. This sequence joins TRBV24-1 and TRBJ1-1; no clear D gene. V was shortened by 4 bases and J by 14 bases, with 28 bases between the two germline ends. The CDR3 consists of 16 residues. CDR1 and CDR2 (germline): KGHDR, SFDVKD.

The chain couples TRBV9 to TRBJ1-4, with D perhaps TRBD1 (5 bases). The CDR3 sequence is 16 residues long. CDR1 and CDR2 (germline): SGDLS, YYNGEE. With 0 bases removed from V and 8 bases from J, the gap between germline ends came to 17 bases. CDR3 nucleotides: TGTGCCAGCAGCGTAGAGGCTAGCGGGAGGGACGAAAAACTGTTTTTT. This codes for CASSVEASGRDEKLFF.

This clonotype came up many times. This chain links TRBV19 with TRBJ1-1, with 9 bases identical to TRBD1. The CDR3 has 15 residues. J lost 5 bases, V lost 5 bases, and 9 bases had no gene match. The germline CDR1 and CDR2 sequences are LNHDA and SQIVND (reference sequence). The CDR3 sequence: CASSPRDRAWTEAFF. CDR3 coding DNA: TGTGCCAGTAGTCCCCGGGACAGGGCGTGGACTGAAGCTTTCTTT.

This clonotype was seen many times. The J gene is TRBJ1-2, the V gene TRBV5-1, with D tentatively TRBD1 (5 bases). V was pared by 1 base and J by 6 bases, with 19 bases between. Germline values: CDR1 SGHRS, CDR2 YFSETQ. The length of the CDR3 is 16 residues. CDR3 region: CASSLTAAGLNHGYTF. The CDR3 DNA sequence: TGCGCCAGCAGCTTGACAGCGGCAGGGCTCAACCATGGCTACACCTTC.

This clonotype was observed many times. CDR3 bases: TGTGCCAGCAGCTACCGGACTACGCAAGAGACCCAGTACTTC. This sequence encodes CASSYRTTQETQYF. This chain joins TRBV12-3 or TRBV12-4 and TRBJ2-5; D is possibly TRBD2 (6 bases). V lost 6 bases, J lost 2 bases, and 13 bases lay in between. This CDR3 contains 14 residues.

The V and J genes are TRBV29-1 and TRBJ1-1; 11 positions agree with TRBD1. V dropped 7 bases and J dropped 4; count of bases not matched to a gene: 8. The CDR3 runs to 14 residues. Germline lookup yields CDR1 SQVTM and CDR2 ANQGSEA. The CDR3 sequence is CSEGTGGGGTEAFF. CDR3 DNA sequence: TGCAGCGAAGGGACAGGGGGAGGGGGCACTGAAGCTTTCTTT.

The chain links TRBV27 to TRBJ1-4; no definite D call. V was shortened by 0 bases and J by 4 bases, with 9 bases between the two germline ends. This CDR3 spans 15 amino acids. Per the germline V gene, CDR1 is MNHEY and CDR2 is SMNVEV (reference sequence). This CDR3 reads CASSLSWGGNEKLFF. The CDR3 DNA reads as TGTGCCAGCAGTTTATCGTGGGGTGGTAATGAAAAACTGTTTTTT.

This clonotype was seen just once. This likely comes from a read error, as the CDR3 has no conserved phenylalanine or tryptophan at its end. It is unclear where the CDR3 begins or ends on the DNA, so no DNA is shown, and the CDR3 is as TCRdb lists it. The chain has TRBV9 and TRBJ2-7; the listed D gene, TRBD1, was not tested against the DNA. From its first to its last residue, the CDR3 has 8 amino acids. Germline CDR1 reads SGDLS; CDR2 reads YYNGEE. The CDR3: CASSRAGG.

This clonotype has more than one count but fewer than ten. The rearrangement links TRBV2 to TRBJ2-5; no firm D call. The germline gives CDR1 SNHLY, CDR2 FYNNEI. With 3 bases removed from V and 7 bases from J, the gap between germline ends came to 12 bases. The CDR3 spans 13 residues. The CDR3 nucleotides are TGTGCCAGCAGTGACAACAACCATGGGACCCAGTACTTC. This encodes CASSDNNHGTQYF.

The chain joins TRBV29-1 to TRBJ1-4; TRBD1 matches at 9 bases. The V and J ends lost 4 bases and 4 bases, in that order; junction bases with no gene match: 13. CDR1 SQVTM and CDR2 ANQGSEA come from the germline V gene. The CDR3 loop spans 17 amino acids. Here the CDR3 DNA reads TGCAGCGTTGGGCAGGGACAGGGAACCTTCGTTAATGAAAAACTGTTTTTT. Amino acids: CSVGQGQGTFVNEKLFF.

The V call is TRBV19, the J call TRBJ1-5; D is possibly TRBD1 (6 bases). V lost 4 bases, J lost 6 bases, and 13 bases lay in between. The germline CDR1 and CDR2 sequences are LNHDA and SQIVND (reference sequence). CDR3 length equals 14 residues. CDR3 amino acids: CASSTGESGQPQHF. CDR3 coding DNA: TGTGCCAGTAGTACAGGGGAAAGCGGTCAGCCCCAGCATTTT.

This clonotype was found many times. CDR3 in DNA: TGTGCCAGCAGCTTATCGGGGAACCCCGAGCAGTACTTC. Protein sequence: CASSLSGNPEQYF. The chain joins TRBV7-8 to TRBJ2-7, with TRBD2 as a possible D gene (5 bases). Trimming shortened V by 2 bases and J by 6 bases, and 11 bases separated the two germline ends. Germline CDR1 SGHVS, CDR2 FQNEAQ. The CDR3 has 13 amino acids.

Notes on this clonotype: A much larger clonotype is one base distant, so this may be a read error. CDR3 region: CASSERDRVDGTNEKLLF. The CDR3, as DNA: TGTGCCAGCAGCGAACGGGACAGGGTGGATGGAACTAATGAAAAACTGCTTTTT. V usage is TRBV5-6 and J usage is TRBJ1-4, with 9 positions matching TRBD1. Germline lookup yields CDR1 SGHDT and CDR2 YYEEEE. The CDR3 extends over 18 amino acids.